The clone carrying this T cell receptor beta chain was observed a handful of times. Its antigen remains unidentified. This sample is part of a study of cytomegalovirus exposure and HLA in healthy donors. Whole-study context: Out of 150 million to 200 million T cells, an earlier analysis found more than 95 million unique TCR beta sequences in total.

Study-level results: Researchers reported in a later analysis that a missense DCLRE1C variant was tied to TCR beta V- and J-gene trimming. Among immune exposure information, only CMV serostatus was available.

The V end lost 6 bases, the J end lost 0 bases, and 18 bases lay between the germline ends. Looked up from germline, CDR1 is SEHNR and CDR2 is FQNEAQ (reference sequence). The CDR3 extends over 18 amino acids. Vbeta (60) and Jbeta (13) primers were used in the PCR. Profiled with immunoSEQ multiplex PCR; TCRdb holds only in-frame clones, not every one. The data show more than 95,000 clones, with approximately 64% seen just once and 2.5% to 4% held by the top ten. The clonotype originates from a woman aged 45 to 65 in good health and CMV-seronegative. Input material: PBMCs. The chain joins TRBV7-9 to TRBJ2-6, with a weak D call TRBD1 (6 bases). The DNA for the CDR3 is TGTGCCAGCAGACTAATTCTTGGACAGTTCTCTGGGGCCAACGTCCTGACTTTC. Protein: CASRLILGQFSGANVLTF. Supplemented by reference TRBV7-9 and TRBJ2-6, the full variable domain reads DTGVSQNPRHKITKRGQNVTFRCDPISEHNRLYWYRQTLGQGPEFLTYFQNEAQLEKSRLLSDRFSAERPKGSFSTLEIQRTEQGDSAMYLCASRLILGQFSGANVLTFGAGSRLTVL.